This TCR beta chain was identified during a study of somatic mutations in cytotoxic T cells in rheumatoid arthritis. Using immunoSEQ multiplex PCR, the repertoire was profiled, and TCRdb retains in-frame clones only, with some absent. Of some 10,000 clones listed, around 82% are singletons. CDR1 MNHEY and CDR2 SMNVEV come from the germline V gene (reference sequence). V lost 3 bases to trimming and J lost 2 bases; unmatched junction nucleotides: 12. There are 20 residues in the CDR3. V usage is TRBV27 and J usage is TRBJ2-6; 11 bases map to TRBD1. The sample taken for sequencing was CD8+ T cells sorted from blood. This clonotype was obtained from an adult with rheumatoid arthritis. The DNA for the CDR3 is TGTGCCAGCAGTTTCTCATTGCGGGACAGGGGGTATCCTGGGGCCAACGTCCTGACTTTC. Residues: CASSFSLRDRGYPGANVLTF. Full variable domain (remainder filled in from reference TRBV27 and TRBJ2-6): EAQVTQNPRYLITVTGKKLTVTCSQNMNHEYMSWYRQDPGLGLRQIYYSMNVEVTDKGDVPEGYKVSRKEKRNFPLILESPSPNQTSLYFCASSFSLRDRGYPGANVLTFGAGSRLTVL.